The sequence of this T cell receptor (beta chain) was determined in a study of T cells in Graves' hyperthyroidism and ophthalmopathy. CDR1 MGHRA and CDR2 YSYEKL come from the germline V gene. V shed 2 bases and J 3 bases; nucleotides not matched to a gene: 13. This CDR3 has 17 amino acids. The source material, RNA transcripts, was used to amplify TCR beta CDR3 regions. The HTBI primer set drove a first-round RT-PCR of the TCR CDR3. TCRdb re-derived calls from the multiplex PCR reads in MiXCR, one entry per CDR3 protein. The repertoire has approximately 400,000 distinct CDR3 sequences, about 15% of them found once; the top ten carry approximately 10%. This clonotype was counted many times.

The V gene is TRBV4-1, the J gene TRBJ2-7; the match to TRBD1 covers 7 bases. The sample consisted of blood. The TCR sequence derives from an older woman with Graves' hyperthyroidism. The CDR3 reads CASSQRLGQVPLYEQYF. The CDR3 nucleotides read TGCGCCAGCAGCCAACGACTCGGACAGGTTCCCCTCTACGAGCAGTACTTC.